These T cell receptor beta chains were read from a single sample in a study of vaccination and CD4 T cells after COVID-19. TCRdb ran MiXCR on the PCR reads and lists one entry per CDR3 protein. The data hold 15,000 to 25,000 distinct CDR3 sequences, with about 52% observed a single time. Their target antigens are unknown. Sequencing was carried out using CD4+ T cells from blood, cultured in vitro. The origin of the receptors is a human donor who had recovered from COVID-19. CDR3s include the opening cysteine and the closing phenylalanine or tryptophan. Each record gives: CDR3 DNA, CDR3 protein, D gene, clone size, J gene, V gene, CDR3 length. The D gene is left open where the match is weak. Clone size is stated in some rows and not others, as once, few, many or a class when expanded.

DNA: TGTGCCAGTAGTATAGACGGAAGAAGGGACACCATATATTTT; CDR3: CASSIDGRRDTIYF; D: NA; size: few; J: TRBJ1-3; V: TRBV19; length: 14
DNA: TGTGCCAGCAGCTTACAGGGTAGCGGGAACTATGAGCAGTTCTTC; CDR3: CASSLQGSGNYEQFF; D: TRBD2; size: NA; J: TRBJ2-1; V: TRBV7-3; length: 15
DNA: TGTGCCAGCAGTTACGCTTTTGGGACTAACCCAACAGATACGCAGTATTTT; CDR3: CASSYAFGTNPTDTQYF; D: TRBD2; size: NA; J: TRBJ2-3; V: TRBV6-2/TRBV6-3; length: 17
DNA: TGTGCCAGCTCTCCTTCGAGGGGCCTTGGTACGCAGTATTTT; CDR3: CASSPSRGLGTQYF; D: NA; size: NA; J: TRBJ2-3; V: TRBV6-2/TRBV6-3; length: 14
DNA: TGTGCCAGCAGTCATGGGACAGCTAACACTGAAGCTTTCTTT; CDR3: CASSHGTANTEAFF; D: TRBD1; size: few; J: TRBJ1-1; V: TRBV6-1; length: 14
DNA: TGCAGTGCACGAACTCTAGCGGGGTCCGTAAACTTC; CDR3: CSARTLAGSVNF; D: TRBD2; size: NA; J: TRBJ2-7; V: TRBV20-1; length: 12
DNA: TGTGCCAGTAGTAGAGGACAGACGACGAACACTGAAGCTTTCTTT; CDR3: CASSRGQTTNTEAFF; D: NA; size: NA; J: TRBJ1-1; V: TRBV19; length: 15
DNA: TGTGCCAGCACTCCCCAGGGCGGACTCCCCTCCGAGCAGTACTTC; CDR3: CASTPQGGLPSEQYF; D: NA; size: NA; J: TRBJ2-7; V: TRBV12-3/TRBV12-4; length: 15
DNA: TGTGCCAGTAGTCCCGGGACAGGGGGAGGCAATCAGCCCCAGCATTTT; CDR3: CASSPGTGGGNQPQHF; D: TRBD1; size: few; J: TRBJ1-5; V: TRBV19; length: 16
DNA: TGTGCCAGCAGCTTAATATTTGCAGATAATTCACCCCTCCACTTT; CDR3: CASSLIFADNSPLHF; D: NA; size: NA; J: TRBJ1-6; V: TRBV7-9; length: 15
DNA: TGCAGTGCCACAAGACTAGCGGGGGAGAACACCGGGGAGCTGTTTTTT; CDR3: CSATRLAGENTGELFF; D: TRBD2; size: NA; J: TRBJ2-2; V: TRBV20-1; length: 16
DNA: TGTGCCAGCAGCCCGACTAGGGTTAGCACAGATACGCAGTATTTT; CDR3: CASSPTRVSTDTQYF; D: NA; size: NA; J: TRBJ2-3; V: TRBV6-1; length: 15
DNA: TGTGCCAGCAGCTTAGGGGCAGGGCCAGATACGCAGTATTTT; CDR3: CASSLGAGPDTQYF; D: NA; size: NA; J: TRBJ2-3; V: TRBV11-1; length: 14
DNA: TGTGCCAGCAGCTTAAACGGCGCCTACGAGCAGTACTTC; CDR3: CASSLNGAYEQYF; D: NA; size: NA; J: TRBJ2-7; V: TRBV7-2; length: 13
DNA: TGTGCCAGCAGCTTAAACGACGGGCACCTGGGCTACACCTTC; CDR3: CASSLNDGHLGYTF; D: NA; size: NA; J: TRBJ1-2; V: TRBV7-9; length: 14
DNA: TGTGCCAGCAGTGAGGACAGGCTCAACGAGCAGTACTTC; CDR3: CASSEDRLNEQYF; D: TRBD1; size: few; J: TRBJ2-7; V: TRBV2; length: 13